The 10 T cell receptor beta chains in this list originate from one sample, sequenced in a study of spatial heterogeneity in lung cancer. Specified time point: sample taken at primary tumor resection. In TCRdb, the 5' RACE reads were re-called with MiXCR into one record per CDR3 protein. This sample yields tens of thousands of distinct CDR3 sequences, of which roughly 6.7% are seen a single time; 10% belongs to the top ten. The study's findings and limits: Tumor mutation count correlated with how many alpha and beta TCRs expanded intratumorally.

Their antigens are not known. The sequenced sample was lung tumor tissue, obtained at surgery. Receptors were obtained from a male donor with early-stage non-small cell lung cancer.

This clonotype was observed a few times. This sequence joins TRBV3-1 and TRBJ2-7; D is possibly TRBD2 (7 bases). Germline V gene data show CDR1 as LGHDT and CDR2 as YNNKEL (reference sequence). V shed 4 bases and J shed 7 bases, with 17 bases lying between them. This CDR3 is 14 amino acids long. CDR3 sequence: CASSPTGGIGEQYF. CDR3 DNA sequence: TGTGCCAGCAGCCCGACGGGGGGCATCGGGGAGCAGTACTTC.

The V call is TRBV12-5, the J call TRBJ2-1, with 7 bases identical to TRBD2. Trimming cost V 7 bases and J 5 bases; bases outside gene matches: 8. CDR3 size: 14 residues. The V gene's germline CDR1 is LGHNT and CDR2 FRNRAP. The CDR3 nucleotides read TGTGCTAGTGCCCTGGGGGGGACGCACAATGAGCAGTTCTTC. Translation gives CASALGGTHNEQFF.

A remark on this clonotype: Possible read error: a much larger clone is one base away. V gene TRBV6-5 combines with J gene TRBJ1-2, with D maybe TRBD1 (5 bases). This CDR3 spans 14 amino acids. Germline CDR1 MNHEY, CDR2 SVGAGI. The CDR3 spells CTSSYGASNYGYTF. CDR3 DNA sequence: TGTACCAGCAGTTACGGGGCTTCTAACTATGGCTACACCTTC.

With regard to this clonotype: The missing conserved phenylalanine or tryptophan at the end of this CDR3 makes a read error likely. CDR3 DNA sequence: TGTGCCAGCAGCTTAAGCCGTGAAAAACTGTTTTTA. Translating it yields CASSLSREKLFL. The V call is TRBV7-6, the J call TRBJ1-4; D gene ambiguous. Germline V gene sequence: CDR1 SGHVS, CDR2 FNYEAQ. Deletions cut 2 bases from V and 7 bases from J, with 5 bases between. The CDR3 runs to 12 residues.

This clonotype was recorded at least ten times. This chain connects TRBV9 to TRBJ2-2; 7 bases fit TRBD2. Losses at the gene ends were 3 bases for V and 1 base for J; bases not matched to a gene: 3. Germline values: CDR1 SGDLS, CDR2 YYNGEE. The CDR3 is made up of 15 amino acids. The CDR3 loop is CASSELAGNTGELFF. The CDR3 bases are TGTGCCAGCAGCGAATTAGCGGGGAACACCGGGGAGCTGTTTTTT.

In this sample, this clonotype turned up many times. The rearrangement uses TRBV6-2 or TRBV6-3 and TRBJ2-1; weak D call: TRBD2 (5 bases). The length of the CDR3 is 13 residues. V dropped 4 bases and J dropped 7 bases, with 11 bases sitting between them. In germline, CDR1 is MNHEY, CDR2 SVGEGT. DNA of the CDR3: TGTGCCAGCAGTTCAATAGAGGGTAATGAGCAGTTCTTC. Translation: CASSSIEGNEQFF.

The table lists this clonotype with many counts. The gene calls are TRBV28 and TRBJ1-1; D gene ambiguous. The CDR3 is made up of 16 amino acids. Trimming took off 6 bases at V and 1 base at J, with 18 bases between the two ends. Germline V gene lookup returns CDR1 MDHEN and CDR2 SYDVKM. The CDR3 loop is CASSPPVGRQNTEAFF. The CDR3 DNA reads as TGTGCCAGCAGCCCCCCGGTCGGCAGACAGAACACTGAAGCTTTCTTT.

This clonotype was observed at least ten times. The chain employs TRBV7-3 and TRBJ2-3; 12 positions match TRBD2. CDR3 size: 16 residues. V was pared by 5 bases and J by 5 bases, with 8 bases of the junction left unmatched. Germline V gene sequence: CDR1 SGHTA, CDR2 FQGTGA. CDR3 nucleotides: TGTGCCAGCAGCCGTAGACTAGCGGGAGCGGGAGATACGCAGTATTTT. Amino acid sequence: CASSRRLAGAGDTQYF.

This clonotype is termed large (0.1 to 1%). This chain uses TRBV5-1 with TRBJ2-3; D is ambiguous. Germline assignment: CDR1 SGHRS and CDR2 YFSETQ. This CDR3 spans 14 amino acids. The ends were cut back, 6 bases at V and 2 bases at J, with 13 bases in the middle. The CDR3: CASTPAAYTDTQYF. CDR3 sequence (DNA): TGCGCCAGCACCCCTGCCGCTTACACAGATACGCAGTATTTT. Combining the CDR3 with reference TRBV5-1 and TRBJ2-3 gives the whole variable domain KAGVTQTPRYLIKTRGQQVTLSCSPISGHRSVSWYQQTPGQGLQFLFEYFSETQRNKGNFPGRFSGRQFSNSRSEMNVSTLELGDSALYLCASTPAAYTDTQYFGPGTRLTVL.

This clonotype was counted many times. The V gene is TRBV6-5, the J gene TRBJ1-1; maybe TRBD1 (5 bases). The CDR3 runs to 14 residues. V lost 2 bases, J lost 8 bases, and 15 bases lay in between. CDR1 MNHEY and CDR2 SVGAGI come from the germline V gene. CDR3 residues: CASSYLKGGGEAFF. DNA for the CDR3: TGTGCCAGCAGTTACCTAAAGGGTGGGGGAGAAGCTTTCTTT.